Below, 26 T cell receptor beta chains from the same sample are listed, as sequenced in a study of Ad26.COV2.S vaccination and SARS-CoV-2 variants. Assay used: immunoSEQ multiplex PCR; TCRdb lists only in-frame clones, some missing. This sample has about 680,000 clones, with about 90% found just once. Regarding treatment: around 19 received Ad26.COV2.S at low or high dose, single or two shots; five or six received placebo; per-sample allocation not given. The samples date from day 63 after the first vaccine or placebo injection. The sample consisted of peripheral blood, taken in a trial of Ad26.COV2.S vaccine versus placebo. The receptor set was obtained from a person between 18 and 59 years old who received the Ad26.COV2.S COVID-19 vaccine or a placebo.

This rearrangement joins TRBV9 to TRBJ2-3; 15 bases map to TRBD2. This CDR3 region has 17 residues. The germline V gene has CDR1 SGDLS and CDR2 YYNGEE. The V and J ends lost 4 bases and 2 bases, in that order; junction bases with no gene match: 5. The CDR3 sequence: CASSRGLAGGFTDTQYF. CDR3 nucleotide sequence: TGTGCCAGCAGCCGGGGACTAGCGGGGGGATTCACAGATACGCAGTATTTT.

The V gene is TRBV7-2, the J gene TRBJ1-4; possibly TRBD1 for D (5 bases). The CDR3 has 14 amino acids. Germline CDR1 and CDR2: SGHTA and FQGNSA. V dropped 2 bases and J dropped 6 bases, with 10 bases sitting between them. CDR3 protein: CASSLQPGDEKLFF. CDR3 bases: TGTGCCAGCAGCTTACAGCCGGGGGATGAAAAACTGTTTTTT.

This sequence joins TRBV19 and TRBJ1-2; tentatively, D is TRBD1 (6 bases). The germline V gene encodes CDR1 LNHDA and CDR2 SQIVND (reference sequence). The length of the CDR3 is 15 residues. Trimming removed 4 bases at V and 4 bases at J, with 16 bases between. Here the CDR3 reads CASSNAPGQVYGYTF. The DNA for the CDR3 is TGTGCCAGTAGTAACGCCCCGGGACAAGTCTATGGCTACACCTTC.

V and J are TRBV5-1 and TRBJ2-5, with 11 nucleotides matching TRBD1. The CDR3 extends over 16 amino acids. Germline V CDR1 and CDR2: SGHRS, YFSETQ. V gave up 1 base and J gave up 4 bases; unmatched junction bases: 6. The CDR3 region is CASSLYGQGAGETQYF. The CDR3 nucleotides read TGCGCCAGCAGCTTGTATGGACAGGGGGCAGGAGAGACCCAGTACTTC. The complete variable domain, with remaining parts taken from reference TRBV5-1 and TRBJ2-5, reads KAGVTQTPRYLIKTRGQQVTLSCSPISGHRSVSWYQQTPGQGLQFLFEYFSETQRNKGNFPGRFSGRQFSNSRSEMNVSTLELGDSALYLCASSLYGQGAGETQYFGPGTRLLVL.

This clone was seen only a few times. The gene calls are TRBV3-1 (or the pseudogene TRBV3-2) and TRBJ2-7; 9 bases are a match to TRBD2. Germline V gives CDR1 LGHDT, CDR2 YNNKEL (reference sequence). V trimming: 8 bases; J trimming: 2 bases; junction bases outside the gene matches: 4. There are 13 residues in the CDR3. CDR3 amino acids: CASLSSGAYEQYF. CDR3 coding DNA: TGTGCCAGCCTGTCTAGCGGGGCCTACGAGCAGTACTTC.

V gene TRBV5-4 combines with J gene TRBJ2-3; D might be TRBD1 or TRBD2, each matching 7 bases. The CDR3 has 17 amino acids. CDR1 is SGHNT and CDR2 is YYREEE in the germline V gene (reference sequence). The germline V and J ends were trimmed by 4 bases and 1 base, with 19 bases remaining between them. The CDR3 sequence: CASSLEGARGGTDTQYF. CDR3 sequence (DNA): TGTGCCAGCAGCCTGGAGGGGGCCCGGGGGGGCACAGATACGCAGTATTTT.

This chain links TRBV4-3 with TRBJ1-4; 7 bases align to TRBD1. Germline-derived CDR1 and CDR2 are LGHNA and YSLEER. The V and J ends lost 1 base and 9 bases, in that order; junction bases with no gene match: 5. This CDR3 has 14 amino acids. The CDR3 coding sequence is TGCGCCAGCAGCCAAGGTCCGGGACAGAAAAAACTGTTTTTT. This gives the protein CASSQGPGQKKLFF.

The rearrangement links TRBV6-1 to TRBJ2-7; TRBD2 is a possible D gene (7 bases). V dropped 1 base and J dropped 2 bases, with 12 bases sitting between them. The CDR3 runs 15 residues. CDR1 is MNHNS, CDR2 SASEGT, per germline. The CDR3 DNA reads TGTGCCAGCAGTGAAGTTGGGAGGGGGGCCTACGAGCAGTACTTC. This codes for CASSEVGRGAYEQYF.

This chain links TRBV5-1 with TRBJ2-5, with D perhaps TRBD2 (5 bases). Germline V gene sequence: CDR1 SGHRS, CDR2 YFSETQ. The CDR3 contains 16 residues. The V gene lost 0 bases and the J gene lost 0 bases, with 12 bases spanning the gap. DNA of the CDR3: TGCGCCAGCAGCTTGGGCGGGCGCCCGAACCAAGAGACCCAGTACTTC. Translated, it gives CASSLGGRPNQETQYF.

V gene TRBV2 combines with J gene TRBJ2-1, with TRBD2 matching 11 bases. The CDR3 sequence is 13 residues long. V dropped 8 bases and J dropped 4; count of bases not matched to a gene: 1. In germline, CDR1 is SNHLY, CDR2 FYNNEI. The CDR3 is CASRLAGYNEQFF. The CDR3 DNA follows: TGTGCCAGCCGACTAGCGGGGTACAATGAGCAGTTCTTC.

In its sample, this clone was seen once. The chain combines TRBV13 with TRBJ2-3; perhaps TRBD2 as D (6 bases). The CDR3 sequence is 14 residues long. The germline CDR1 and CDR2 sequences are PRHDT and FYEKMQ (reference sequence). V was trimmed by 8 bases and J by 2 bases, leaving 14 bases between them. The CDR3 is CASSRGEDTDTQYF. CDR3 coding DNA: TGTGCCAGCTCTAGAGGGGAGGACACAGATACGCAGTATTTT.

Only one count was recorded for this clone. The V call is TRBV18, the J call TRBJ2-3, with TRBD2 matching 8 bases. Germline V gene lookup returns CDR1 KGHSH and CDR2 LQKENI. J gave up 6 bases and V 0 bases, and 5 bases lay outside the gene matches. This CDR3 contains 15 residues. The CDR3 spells CASSPPGTSLDTQYF. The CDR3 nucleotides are TGTGCCAGCTCACCACCGGGGACTAGTTTGGATACGCAGTATTTT.

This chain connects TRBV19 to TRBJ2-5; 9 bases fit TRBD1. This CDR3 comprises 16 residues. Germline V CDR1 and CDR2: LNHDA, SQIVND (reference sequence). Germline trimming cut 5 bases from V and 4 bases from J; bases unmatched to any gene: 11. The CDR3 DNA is TGTGCCAGTAGTTCCGGACAGGGGTCGCCCCGAGAGACCCAGTACTTC. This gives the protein CASSSGQGSPRETQYF. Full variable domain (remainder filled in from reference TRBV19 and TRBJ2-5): DGGITQSPKYLFRKEGQNVTLSCEQNLNHDAMYWYRQDPGQGLRLIYYSQIVNDFQKGDIAEGYSVSREKKESFPLTVTSAQKNPTAFYLCASSSGQGSPRETQYFGPGTRLLVL.

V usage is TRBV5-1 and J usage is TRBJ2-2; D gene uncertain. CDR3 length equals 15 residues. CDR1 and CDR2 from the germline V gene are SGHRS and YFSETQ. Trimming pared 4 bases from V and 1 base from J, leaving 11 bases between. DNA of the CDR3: TGCGCCAGCAGCCTAGGGCGGCAGAACACCGGGGAGCTGTTTTTT. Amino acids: CASSLGRQNTGELFF.

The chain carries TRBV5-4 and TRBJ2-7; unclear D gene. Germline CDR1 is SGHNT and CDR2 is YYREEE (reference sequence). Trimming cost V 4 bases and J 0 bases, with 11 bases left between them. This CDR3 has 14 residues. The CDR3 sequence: CASSHSSPSYEQYF. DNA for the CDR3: TGTGCCAGCAGCCACTCAAGCCCCTCCTACGAGCAGTACTTC. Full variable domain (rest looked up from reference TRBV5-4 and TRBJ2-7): ETGVTQSPTHLIKTRGQQVTLRCSSQSGHNTVSWYQQALGQGPQFIFQYYREEENGRGNFPPRFSGLQFPNYSSELNVNALELDDSALYLCASSHSSPSYEQYFGPGTRLTVT.

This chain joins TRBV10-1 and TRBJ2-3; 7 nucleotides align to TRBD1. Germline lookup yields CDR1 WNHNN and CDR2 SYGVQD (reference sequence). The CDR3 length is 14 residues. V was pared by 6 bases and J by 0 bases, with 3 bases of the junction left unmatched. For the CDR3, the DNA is TGCGCCAGCAGCCAGGGGGTCAGCACAGATACGCAGTATTTT. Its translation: CASSQGVSTDTQYF.

CDR3 residues: CASSQDLEEFTEAFF. As DNA, the CDR3 is TGCGCCAGCAGCCAAGATCTAGAGGAATTCACTGAAGCTTTCTTT. This chain connects TRBV4-3 to TRBJ1-1; D call uncertain. Germline V gives CDR1 LGHNA, CDR2 YSLEER. Trimming removed 0 bases at V and 4 bases at J, with 12 bases between. The CDR3 is 15 amino acids.

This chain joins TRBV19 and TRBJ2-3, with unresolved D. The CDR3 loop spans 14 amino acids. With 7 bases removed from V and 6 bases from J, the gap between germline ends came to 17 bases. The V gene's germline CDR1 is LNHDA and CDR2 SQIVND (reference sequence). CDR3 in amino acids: CASTVRSWADTQYF. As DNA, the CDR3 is TGTGCCAGTACGGTTCGTTCGTGGGCCGATACGCAGTATTTT.

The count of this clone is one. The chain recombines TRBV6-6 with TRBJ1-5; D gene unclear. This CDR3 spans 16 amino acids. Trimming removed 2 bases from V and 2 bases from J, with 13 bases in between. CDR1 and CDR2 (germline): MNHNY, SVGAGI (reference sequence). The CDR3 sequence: CASSYATGEGNQPQHF. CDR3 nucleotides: TGTGCCAGCAGTTACGCGACGGGTGAGGGCAATCAGCCCCAGCATTTT.

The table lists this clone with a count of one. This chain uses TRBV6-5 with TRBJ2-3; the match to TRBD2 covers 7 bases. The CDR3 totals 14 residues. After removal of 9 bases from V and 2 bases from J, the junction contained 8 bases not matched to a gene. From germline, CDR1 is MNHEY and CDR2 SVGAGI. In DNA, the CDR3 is TGTGCCAGTAGGAGCGGGGTACACACAGATACGCAGTATTTT. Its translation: CASRSGVHTDTQYF.

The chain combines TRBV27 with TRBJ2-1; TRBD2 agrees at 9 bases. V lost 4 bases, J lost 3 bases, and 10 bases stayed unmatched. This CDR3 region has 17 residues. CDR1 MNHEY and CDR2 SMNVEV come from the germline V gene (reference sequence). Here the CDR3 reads CASSSTEREVYYNEQFF. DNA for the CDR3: TGTGCCAGCAGTTCCACTGAGCGGGAGGTGTACTACAATGAGCAGTTCTTC.

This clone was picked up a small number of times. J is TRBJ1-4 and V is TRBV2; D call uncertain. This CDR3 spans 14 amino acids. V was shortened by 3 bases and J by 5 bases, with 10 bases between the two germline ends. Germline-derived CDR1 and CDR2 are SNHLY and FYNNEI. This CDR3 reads CASSDLLANEKLFF. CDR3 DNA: TGTGCCAGCAGTGATCTCCTTGCGAATGAAAAACTGTTTTTT.

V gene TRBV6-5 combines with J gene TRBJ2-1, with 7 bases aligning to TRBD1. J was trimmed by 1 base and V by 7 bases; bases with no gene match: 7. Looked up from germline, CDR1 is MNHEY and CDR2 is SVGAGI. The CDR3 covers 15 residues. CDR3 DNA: TGTGCCAGCACATTCACAGGGGATTCCTACAATGAGCAGTTCTTC. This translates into CASTFTGDSYNEQFF.

The CDR3: CASSLTSDRETQYF. CDR3 DNA sequence: TGCGCCAGCAGCTTGACTAGCGACCGGGAGACCCAGTACTTC. V and J are TRBV5-1 and TRBJ2-5; 7 bases map to TRBD2. The CDR3 loop spans 14 amino acids. V shed 1 base, J shed 5 bases, and the junction held 5 bases outside the gene matches. The germline CDR1 and CDR2 sequences are SGHRS and YFSETQ.

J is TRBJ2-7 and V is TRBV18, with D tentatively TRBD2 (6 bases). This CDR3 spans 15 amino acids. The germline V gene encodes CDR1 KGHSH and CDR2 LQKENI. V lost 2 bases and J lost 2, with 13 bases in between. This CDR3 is CASSPNRDSTYEQYF. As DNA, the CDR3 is TGTGCCAGCTCACCAAACCGGGACTCGACCTACGAGCAGTACTTC.

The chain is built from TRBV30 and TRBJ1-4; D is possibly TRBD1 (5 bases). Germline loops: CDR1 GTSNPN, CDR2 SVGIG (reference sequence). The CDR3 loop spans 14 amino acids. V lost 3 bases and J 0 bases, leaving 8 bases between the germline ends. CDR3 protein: CAWSRVATNEKLFF. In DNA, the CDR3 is TGTGCCTGGAGCAGGGTTGCAACTAATGAAAAACTGTTTTTT.